The 15 T cell receptor beta chains below come from one sample, sequenced in a study of post-analysis software for immune sequencing data. For these TCRs, the target antigens are not known. The TCR beta cDNA libraries carried unique molecular identifiers. TCRdb reprocessed the PCR reads via MiXCR and lists one record per CDR3 protein. This sample has roughly 570,000 distinct CDR3 sequences, with around a third found just once. Study-wide findings and caveats: The five TRBV segments detected at higher frequency in patients than in controls included TRBV5-6, TRBV5-1 and TRBV20-1.

Sequencing was done on a sample of blood. The receptors here all came from a girl between 2 and 17 years old with multiple sclerosis.

This clonotype was found a few times. V and J are TRBV2 and TRBJ1-1; tentative D call: TRBD1 (5 bases). The V gene's germline CDR1 is SNHLY and CDR2 FYNNEI. V lost 1 base and J 1 base, leaving 10 bases between the germline ends. There are 15 residues in the CDR3. In nucleotides, the CDR3 is TGTGCCAGCAGTGAAGGGAACAGGAGGAACACTGAAGCTTTCTTT. This codes for CASSEGNRRNTEAFF.

This clonotype was observed a few times. For the CDR3, the DNA is TGTGCCAGCAGCCCCTCGGGACTTTCGAACACCGGGGAGCTGTTTTTT. Translation gives CASSPSGLSNTGELFF. The V call is TRBV5-6, the J call TRBJ2-2; D may be TRBD2 (6 bases). This CDR3 is 16 amino acids long. Germline V gives CDR1 SGHDT, CDR2 YYEEEE. With 4 bases removed from V and 0 bases from J, the gap between germline ends came to 13 bases.

The table lists this clonotype with a count of one. This rearrangement joins TRBV4-2 to TRBJ1-4; D unclear. Trimming pared 2 bases from V and 5 bases from J, leaving 9 bases between. Germline-derived CDR1 and CDR2 are LGHNA and YNFKEQ. CDR3 length: 14 amino acids. This CDR3 is CASSQQAINEKLFF. The CDR3 DNA sequence: TGTGCCAGCAGCCAACAGGCTATAAATGAAAAACTGTTTTTT.

The chain is built from TRBV7-3 and TRBJ2-3, with D possibly TRBD2 on 6 matching bases. The CDR3 runs 13 residues. Germline lookup yields CDR1 SGHTA and CDR2 FQGTGA. V was trimmed by 8 bases and J by 4 bases, leaving 13 bases between them. The CDR3 spells CASGDGGADTQYF. In DNA form, the CDR3 reads TGTGCCAGCGGGGACGGCGGGGCAGATACGCAGTATTTT.

In its sample, this clonotype was seen a few times. The V call is TRBV12-3 or TRBV12-4, the J call TRBJ1-5; tentatively, D is TRBD1 (5 bases). V lost 6 bases and J lost 9, with 18 bases in between. This CDR3 has 14 residues. As DNA, the CDR3 is TGTGCCAGCAGCCCCGGGACGGGTAATTTGCCCCAGCATTTT. Translation: CASSPGTGNLPQHF.

J is TRBJ1-6 and V is TRBV5-1, with unresolved D. The CDR3 contains 13 residues. V shed 5 bases and J shed 10 bases, with 13 bases lying between them. CDR1 is SGHRS, CDR2 YFSETQ, per germline. This chain's CDR3 is CASRATVESPLHF. The CDR3 coding sequence is TGCGCCAGCAGAGCTACAGTTGAATCACCCCTCCACTTT.

V is TRBV21-1 and J is TRBJ1-5. TRBV21-1 is noted as a pseudogene. The CDR3 length is 11 residues. CDR3 amino acids: CASSSFQPQHF. The CDR3 DNA is TGTGCCAGCAGCTCATTCCAGCCCCAGCATTTT.

CDR3 in amino acids: CASSQTAGGTDTQYF. DNA of the CDR3: TGTGCCAGCAGCCAAACAGCGGGGGGCACAGATACGCAGTATTTT. The chain is built from TRBV4-2 and TRBJ2-3; 8 nucleotides line up with TRBD2. V shed 2 bases and J 1 base; nucleotides not matched to a gene: 2. This CDR3 has 15 amino acids. Germline CDR1 and CDR2: LGHNA and YNFKEQ.

The chain links TRBV5-1 to TRBJ1-1; D not certain. V shed 0 bases and J shed 0 bases, with 12 bases lying between them. The germline gives CDR1 SGHRS, CDR2 YFSETQ. The CDR3 sequence is 16 residues long. As DNA, the CDR3 is TGCGCCAGCAGCTTGGCCGGGCAGGCTATGAACACTGAAGCTTTCTTT. Protein product: CASSLAGQAMNTEAFF.

The V call is TRBV28, the J call TRBJ2-1, with D possibly TRBD1 on 5 matching bases. The V gene lost 10 bases and the J gene lost 4 bases, with 14 bases spanning the gap. This CDR3 is 13 amino acids long. Germline V lookup: CDR1 MDHEN, CDR2 SYDVKM. CDR3 DNA sequence: TGTGCCACCGCCGAACAGGAATACAATGAGCAGTTCTTC. The encoded protein is CATAEQEYNEQFF.

This clonotype was recorded a few times. The CDR3 DNA reads TGCGCCAGCATGGTGGGGGGGACGACAGATACGCAGTATTTT. Amino acids: CASMVGGTTDTQYF. The genes are TRBV5-1 and TRBJ2-3, with 7 bases fitting TRBD2. The trim removed 6 bases at V and 3 bases at J, leaving 7 bases unmatched. The germline V gene has CDR1 SGHRS and CDR2 YFSETQ. This CDR3 is built from 14 residues.

The rearrangement links TRBV12-3 or TRBV12-4 to TRBJ2-5; 8 bases agree with TRBD1. This CDR3 spans 14 amino acids. With V trimmed by 4 bases and J by 5 bases, 6 bases remained unmatched. The CDR3 nucleotides read TGTGCCAGCAGTTGGCGACAGGGGTCCGAGACCCAGTACTTC. Protein product: CASSWRQGSETQYF.

A few counts support this clonotype. The gene calls are TRBV20-1 and TRBJ2-1; 15 bases match TRBD2. CDR3 length: 15 amino acids. Germline loops: CDR1 DFQATT, CDR2 SNEGSKA (reference sequence). V lost 7 bases to trimming and J lost 3 bases; unmatched junction nucleotides: 4. This CDR3 reads CSGTSGGAGYNEQFF. The CDR3 DNA sequence: TGCAGTGGGACTAGCGGGGGGGCGGGCTACAATGAGCAGTTCTTC.

This chain uses TRBV7-9 with TRBJ1-6; 8 bases align to TRBD1. The junction had 20 bases not matched to a gene; V was cut back by 5 bases and J by 8 bases. This CDR3 is built from 19 residues. CDR1 and CDR2 from the germline V gene are SEHNR and FQNEAQ (reference sequence). CDR3 residues: CASSPWPGQDKSGDSPLHF. CDR3 sequence (DNA): TGTGCCAGCAGCCCCTGGCCGGGACAGGACAAATCCGGGGATTCACCCCTCCACTTT.

The chain combines TRBV20-1 with TRBJ2-7; possibly TRBD1 for D (5 bases). CDR1 is DFQATT, CDR2 SNEGSKA, per germline (reference sequence). This CDR3 is built from 11 residues. V was pared by 8 bases and J by 6 bases, with 14 bases between. The CDR3 DNA reads TGCAGTACCCAAGACAGTATCGAGCAGTACTTC. This encodes CSTQDSIEQYF.